Listed below are T cell receptor beta chains from one sample, sequenced in a study of CD8 T cells in Susac syndrome. MiXCR was run by TCRdb on the immunoSEQ multiplex PCR reads, yielding one entry per CDR3 protein. The top ten clones hold 0.3% to 0.35% of a sample with around 95,000 distinct CDR3 sequences, approximately 95% of them seen once. Input material: CD8+ T cells from PBMCs. Source of these receptors: a human donor with Susac syndrome. Both conserved end residues are part of each CDR3. The D gene is left open where the match is weak. Some rows have no size entry. The others give once, few or many, or a class for an expanded clone.

D gene | clone size | J gene | V gene | CDR3 DNA | CDR3 protein
TRBD1 | . | TRBJ1-5 | TRBV15 | TGTGCCACCAGCAGGGACAGGGCGAAGCCCCAGCATTTT | CATSRDRAKPQHF
. | . | TRBJ2-1 | TRBV5-1 | TGCGCCAGCAGCCCGGGGGTGACGGACAATGAGCAGTTCTTC | CASSPGVTDNEQFF
TRBD1 | once | TRBJ2-7 | TRBV20-1 | TGCAGTGCCCGGTGGCCTACAGGGGGCTACTACGAGCAGTACTTC | CSARWPTGGYYEQYF
. | many | TRBJ2-5 | TRBV18 | TGTGCCAGCAGCCCAGGGGAGACCCAGTACTTC | CASSPGETQYF
. | . | TRBJ2-5 | TRBV19 | TGTGCCAGTAGCGCCCACCAGACCCAGTACTTC | CASSAHQTQYF
TRBD2 | . | TRBJ2-3 | TRBV29-1 | TGCAGCGTCGGGGGGGACTTCCCTAGCACAGATACGCAGTATTTT | CSVGGDFPSTDTQYF
. | . | TRBJ2-5 | TRBV5-1 | TGCGCCAGCAGCTTGGCCGCTCCGGGTTTGGAGACCCAGTACTTC | CASSLAAPGLETQYF
. | . | TRBJ2-1 | TRBV5-1 | TGCGCCAGCAGCGAAGGTATTAGCTCCTACAATGAGCAGTTCTTC | CASSEGISSYNEQFF
. | . | TRBJ1-5 | TRBV6-6 | TGTGCCAGCAGTTACACGGAAGGCAATCAGCCCCAGCATTTT | CASSYTEGNQPQHF
. | . | TRBJ2-1 | TRBV29-1 | TGCAGCGCGCGGGCCTCCTACAATGAGCAGTTCTTC | CSARASYNEQFF
. | . | TRBJ2-3 | TRBV15 | TGTGCCACCAGCAGTTCGAACGATACAGATACGCAGTATTTT | CATSSSNDTDTQYF
TRBD1 | . | TRBJ1-6 | TRBV9 | TGTGCCAGCAGCGGGGACAGATACTCCCTCCACTTT | CASSGDRYSLHF
TRBD2 | . | TRBJ2-1 | TRBV20-1 | TGCAGTGCTAGAGCGGGACTAGACTACAATGAGCAGTTCTTC | CSARAGLDYNEQFF
. | once | TRBJ1-1 | TRBV4-1 | TGCGCCAGCAGCCAAGGCCTGGGGGGCGGCACTGAAGCTTTCTTT | CASSQGLGGGTEAFF
. | . | TRBJ2-1 | TRBV4-1 | TGCGCCAGCAGCCATCCAGACTCCTACAATGAGCAGTTCTTC | CASSHPDSYNEQFF
TRBD2 | . | TRBJ2-7 | TRBV20-1 | TGCAGTGCTGGGGGAGGACTAGCCCCCCTGGAGCAGTACTTC | CSAGGGLAPLEQYF
. | . | TRBJ1-4 | TRBV2 | TGTGCCAGCAGGGCCGGTGCAGCAGCTAATGAAAAACTGTTTTTT | CASRAGAAANEKLFF
. | . | TRBJ2-5 | TRBV18 | TGTGCCAGCTCACCGGTCTCCCAACAAGAGACCCAGTACTTC | CASSPVSQQETQYF
TRBD2 | . | TRBJ2-7 | TRBV20-1 | TGCAGTGCGTCGAATCCCGGGGGGGCCTACGAGCAGTACTTC | CSASNPGGAYEQYF
. | . | TRBJ1-5 | TRBV28 | TGTGCCAGCATCGAACAGGGAAATCAGCCCCAGCATTTT | CASIEQGNQPQHF
. | . | TRBJ1-1 | TRBV25-1 | TGTGCCAGCAGTGACCCATTAAGACAGAACACTGAAGCTTTCTTT | CASSDPLRQNTEAFF
. | . | TRBJ1-5 | TRBV9 | TGTGCCAGCAGCGTCGAGGACAGCAATCAGCCCCAGCATTTT | CASSVEDSNQPQHF
. | . | TRBJ2-7 | TRBV20-1 | TGCAGTGCTAGAGGGGGACACGGCTCCTACGAGCAGTACTTC | CSARGGHGSYEQYF
. | once | TRBJ2-1 | TRBV7-3 | TGTGCCAGCAGCTGGTACAATGAGCAGTTCTTC | CASSWYNEQFF
. | . | TRBJ2-1 | TRBV29-1 | TGCAGCGTTGATCGAGGGTCTAGCGCTAGCAATGAGCAGTTCTTC | CSVDRGSSASNEQFF
TRBD2 | . | TRBJ2-7 | TRBV15 | TGTGCCACCAGCAGAGACGGACTAGGGCCCTACGAGCAGTACTTC | CATSRDGLGPYEQYF
. | . | TRBJ2-5 | TRBV21-1 | TGTGCCAGCAGAGACAGTTCGCGTAATCAAGAGACCCAGTACTTC | CASRDSSRNQETQYF
. | . | TRBJ2-3 | TRBV4-2 | TGTGCCAGCAGCCAAGATCACCGTACCGATACGCAGTATTTT | CASSQDHRTDTQYF
. | . | TRBJ2-1 | TRBV20-1 | TGCAGTGCTAGCTTGGCGGGTGAGCAGTTCTTC | CSASLAGEQFF
TRBD1 | . | TRBJ2-2 | TRBV24-1 | TGTGCCACCAGCGGGACAGGGGGGAACACCGGGGAGCTGTTTTTT | CATSGTGGNTGELFF
. | . | TRBJ2-5 | TRBV28 | TGTGCCAGCAGTTTAATAGGAATTGAGTACTTC | CASSLIGIEYF
. | . | TRBJ1-1 | TRBV3-1 | TGTGCCAGCAGCTATACTTCAACAGAGAACACTGAAGCTTTCTTT | CASSYTSTENTEAFF
. | once | TRBJ1-1 | TRBV5-1 | TGCGCCAGCAGCTTGGGGGGTCGGGCGAACACTGAAGCTTTCTTT | CASSLGGRANTEAFF
. | . | TRBJ2-7 | TRBV27 | TGTGCCAGCGGCTACGAGCAGTACTTC | CASGYEQYF
TRBD2 | . | TRBJ2-3 | TRBV7-3 | TGTGCCAGCAGCTTAACAAGGACTAGTGGCGATACGCAGTATTTT | CASSLTRTSGDTQYF
TRBD1 | . | TRBJ1-1 | TRBV12-3/TRBV12-4 | TGTGCCAGCAGTTCCGGACAGGAGATGATGAACACTGAAGCTTTCTTT | CASSSGQEMMNTEAFF
. | . | TRBJ2-3 | TRBV12-3/TRBV12-4 | TGTGCCAGCAGTCCTACTAGCTCTCATACGCAGTATTTT | CASSPTSSHTQYF
. | . | TRBJ2-5 | TRBV29-1 | TGCAGCGCCTCAGCCGGACAAGAGACCCAGTACTTC | CSASAGQETQYF
TRBD1 | . | TRBJ2-7 | TRBV3-1 | TGTGCCAGTACAGGGGGGACTTTCTACGAGCAGTACTTC | CASTGGTFYEQYF
TRBD1 | . | TRBJ1-1 | TRBV12-3/TRBV12-4 | TGTGCCAGCAGCACCGACAGGGCCGTGAAAGCTTTCTTT | CASSTDRAVKAFF
TRBD1 | . | TRBJ2-3 | TRBV13 | TGTGCCAGCAGCTTAGAAGGGACAGGGGTCGCAGATACGCAGTATTTT | CASSLEGTGVADTQYF
. | . | TRBJ2-2 | TRBV7-2 | TGTGCCAGCAAGACTAACCGCGGGACCGGGGAGCTGTTTTTT | CASKTNRGTGELFF
. | . | TRBJ1-2 | TRBV25-1 | TGTGCCAGCAGTGAACAAGGGTATGACGGCTACACCTTC | CASSEQGYDGYTF
. | once | TRBJ1-1 | TRBV7-9 | TGTGCCAGCAGCCCTGAGGGGGCTTTCTTT | CASSPEGAFF
. | . | TRBJ1-1 | TRBV20-1 | TGCAGTGCTAGACCTAGGGTGACTGAAGCTTTCTTT | CSARPRVTEAFF
TRBD1 | . | TRBJ2-3 | TRBV4-2 | TGTGCCAGCAGCCAAGAGGGACAGGGGATTGTCGCAGATACGCAGTATTTT | CASSQEGQGIVADTQYF
. | . | TRBJ2-7 | TRBV10-3 | TGTGCCATCAGTGACTCCCCCGGGAACCTCTACGAGCAGTACTTC | CAISDSPGNLYEQYF
TRBD2 | . | TRBJ2-1 | TRBV25-1 | TGTGCCAGCAGTACCCCCGGGACTAGCGATGTCAATGAGCAGTTCTTC | CASSTPGTSDVNEQFF
TRBD2 | . | TRBJ2-3 | TRBV6-4 | TGTGCCAGCAGTGAGGGACTAGCGGGGGCAGATACGCAGTATTTT | CASSEGLAGADTQYF